The present T cell receptor (beta chain) was sequenced within a study of blood T cell repertoires in COVID-19. Across the study: COVID-19 samples from acute and convalescent phases originated in the United States, Italy and Spain.

In the original workflow: Reference gene primer amplification gave nucleated cell count estimates. The protocol was immunoSEQ multiplex PCR, while the TCRdb copy is restricted to in-frame clones and leaves out a portion. From that table come the V and J calls and clone size; the DNA was used to work out D and trimming. Of 84,000 or so clones detected, roughly 85% appear once; the ten largest clones hold roughly 5.4%. The germline CDR1 and CDR2 sequences are LGHDT and YNNKEL (reference sequence). This CDR3 spans 14 amino acids. The ends lost 2 bases at V and 5 bases at J; junction bases unmatched: 5. This clone showed up just once.

Source material: peripheral blood. The TCR comes from a man aged 60 to 75 with acute or convalescent COVID-19. This sequence joins TRBV3-1 (or the pseudogene TRBV3-2) and TRBJ1-1; 7 bases map to TRBD1. CDR3 protein: CASSQTRQGTEAFF. DNA of the CDR3: TGTGCCAGCAGCCAAACCAGACAGGGAACTGAAGCTTTCTTT.